A selection of T cell receptor beta chains follows, all from one sample in a study of T cell clonotyping in hematopoietic cell transplantation. Only in-frame clones appear in the TCRdb table, and some are missing; sequencing was by immunoSEQ multiplex PCR. The data show more than 55,000 clones, 85% to 95% seen once. Sequenced material: peripheral blood mononuclear cells. The receptors here all came from a man between 50 and 59 years old in good health. Some clones in this sample may be carry-over from other donors' samples. The CDR3 runs from the conserved cysteine through the conserved F or W. D genes are given only for firm matches. A clone size is listed for some rows: how often the clone was seen (once, few, many), or a class if it is expanded.

abundance	v_gene	j_gene	d_gene	len	CDR3aa	CDR3nt
.	TRBV30	TRBJ2-7	TRBD1	14	CAWTTGQGMVEQYF	TGTGCCTGGACTACGGGACAGGGGATGGTCGAGCAGTACTTC
.	TRBV29-1	TRBJ2-7	TRBD1	13	CSAGTGRSYEQYF	TGCAGCGCCGGGACAGGTCGCTCCTACGAGCAGTACTTC
.	TRBV5-1	TRBJ2-3	.	12	CASSERTDTQYF	TGCGCCAGCAGCGAGAGAACAGATACGCAGTATTTT
.	TRBV4-1	TRBJ1-5	.	16	CASSQAAFGGNQPQHF	TGCGCCAGCAGCCAAGCGGCCTTCGGAGGCAATCAGCCCCAGCATTTT
.	TRBV4-2	TRBJ2-7	.	17	CASSQALGTLTSDEQYF	TGTGCCAGCAGCCAAGCCCTGGGTACACTCACTTCGGACGAGCAGTACTTC
.	TRBV28	TRBJ1-1	.	15	CASSPQQGYYAEAFF	TGTGCCAGCAGTCCGCAACAGGGCTACTACGCTGAAGCTTTCTTT
.	TRBV4-3	TRBJ2-7	.	15	CASSQEGDTAYEQYF	TGCGCCAGCAGCCAAGAGGGGGACACCGCCTACGAGCAGTACTTC
.	TRBV9	TRBJ2-5	TRBD1	16	CASSVRQGGLQETQYF	TGTGCCAGCAGCGTACGACAGGGGGGTCTTCAAGAGACCCAGTACTTC
.	TRBV7-8	TRBJ2-2	TRBD2	20	CASSLLIPLPSGGAVGELFF	TGTGCCAGCAGCTTACTCATCCCCCTCCCTAGCGGGGGGGCGGTCGGGGAGCTGTTTTTT
.	TRBV2	TRBJ2-1	.	15	CASRVSTMIGTVKFF	TGTGCCAGCAGGGTTAGTACAATGATTGGGACGGTGAAGTTCTTC
.	TRBV2	TRBJ1-1	.	12	CASRTGYTEAFF	TGTGCCAGCCGCACAGGTTACACTGAAGCTTTCTTT
once	TRBV9	TRBJ2-3	.	12	CASSANTDTQYF	TGTGCCAGCAGCGCCAACACAGATACGCAGTATTTT
.	TRBV28	TRBJ1-4	TRBD1	15	CASSLARTGNEKLFF	TGTGCCAGCAGTTTAGCTAGGACAGGGAATGAAAAACTGTTTTTT
.	TRBV2	TRBJ1-5	.	16	CASSEAGGMGNQPQHF	TGTGCCAGCAGTGAAGCGGGTGGGATGGGCAATCAGCCCCAGCATTTT
.	TRBV6-5	TRBJ1-5	.	14	CASSRTASNQPQHF	TGTGCCAGCAGTAGGACGGCTAGCAATCAGCCCCAGCATTTT
.	TRBV5-6	TRBJ2-5	.	14	CASSYPPGQETQYF	TGTGCCAGCAGCTACCCTCCGGGCCAAGAGACCCAGTACTTC
.	TRBV2	TRBJ1-1	.	14	CASSGLGMNTEAFF	TGTGCCAGCAGTGGGTTGGGGATGAACACTGAAGCTTTCTTT
.	TRBV6-1	TRBJ1-6	.	15	CASSAKVGSSSPLHF	TGTGCCAGCAGTGCTAAAGTAGGGAGTAGCTCACCCCTCCACTTT
few	TRBV7-8	TRBJ1-6	TRBD1	15	CASSLGTGANSPLHF	TGTGCCAGCAGCTTAGGGACAGGGGCTAATTCACCCCTCCACTTT
.	TRBV6-5	TRBJ2-7	TRBD1	13	CASRRDSRNEQYF	TGTGCCAGCCGACGGGACAGTCGGAACGAGCAGTACTTC
.	TRBV30	TRBJ2-1	.	14	CARDIPSSYNEQFF	TGTGCTCGGGATATACCAAGCTCCTACAATGAGCAGTTCTTC
.	TRBV2	TRBJ1-2	.	15	CASSVSGTGRHGYTF	TGTGCCAGCAGTGTGTCGGGGACCGGCCGTCATGGCTACACCTTC
.	TRBV7-3	TRBJ1-1	.	16	CASSLNPPQWNTEAFF	TGTGCCAGCAGCTTAAACCCCCCACAATGGAACACTGAAGCTTTCTTT
.	TRBV6-5	TRBJ1-2	.	13	CASRKTLDYGYTF	TGTGCCAGCAGAAAGACACTTGACTATGGCTACACCTTC
.	TRBV6-6	TRBJ2-1	TRBD1	12	CASSRDRARQFF	TGTGCCAGCAGCCGGGACAGGGCCCGGCAGTTCTTC
.	TRBV2	TRBJ2-7	TRBD2	14	CASSESSGLYEQYF	TGTGCCAGCAGTGAATCTAGCGGACTCTACGAGCAGTACTTC
once	TRBV19	TRBJ2-3	TRBD1	15	CASSLGQGITDTQYF	TGTGCCAGTAGTCTGGGACAGGGGATCACAGATACGCAGTATTTT
.	TRBV7-9	TRBJ2-2	.	14	CASSPQGATGELFF	TGTGCCAGCAGCCCACAAGGGGCCACCGGGGAGCTGTTTTTT
few	TRBV7-6	TRBJ2-2	TRBD1	14	CASRQGGVPGELFF	TGTGCCAGCCGACAGGGCGGAGTCCCCGGGGAGCTGTTTTTT
.	TRBV7-2	TRBJ1-1	.	15	CASSFGGARSTEAFF	TGTGCCAGCAGCTTTGGGGGGGCGAGGAGTACTGAAGCTTTCTTT
once	TRBV9	TRBJ2-2	TRBD2	15	CASNPGGAGTGELFF	TGTGCCAGCAACCCGGGGGGGGCAGGCACCGGGGAGCTGTTTTTT
.	TRBV21-1	TRBJ1-2	.	10	CADRDAGYTF	TGTGCCGACCGGGACGCTGGCTACACCTTC
.	TRBV2	TRBJ2-7	TRBD1	14	CASSRQGPIYEQYF	TGTGCCAGCAGCCGACAGGGGCCCATCTACGAGCAGTACTTC
.	TRBV7-9	TRBJ1-4	.	17	CASSSPGAKTTNEKLFF	TGTGCCAGCAGCTCGCCGGGAGCGAAGACAACTAATGAAAAACTGTTTTTT
.	TRBV4-1	TRBJ1-1	.	14	CASSQVQGLSEAFF	TGCGCCAGCAGCCAAGTGCAGGGTCTCTCTGAAGCTTTCTTT
.	TRBV7-9	TRBJ1-5	.	16	CASSLVRGAGNQPQHF	TGTGCCAGCAGCTTAGTCAGGGGCGCGGGCAATCAGCCCCAGCATTTT
.	TRBV7-6	TRBJ1-5	TRBD1	15	CASSPIQGYGQPQHF	TGTGCCAGCAGCCCAATACAGGGGTATGGCCAGCCCCAGCATTTT
.	TRBV6-5	TRBJ1-3	TRBD1	12	CASTGDGNTIYF	TGTGCCAGTACAGGGGACGGAAACACCATATATTTT